The rows below give T cell receptor beta chains drawn from one sample of a study of shared clonotypes between healthy human individuals. Produced via immunoSEQ multiplex PCR; TCRdb's table is partial and in-frame only. The table includes roughly 2.1 million clones, about 93% detected once. The material sequenced was naive CD8+ T cells from PBMCs. The source of these receptors is a man in his late teens or twenties in good health. Some clones in this sample may be carry-over from other donors' samples. The CDR3 runs from the conserved cysteine through the conserved F or W. Fields, in order: V gene, clone size, J gene, D gene, CDR3 DNA, CDR3 protein. A D gene is named only where the DNA matches it firmly. Part of the rows lack a size; the others show once, few, many or a class for expanded clones.

V: TRBV6-1; size: -; J: TRBJ2-1; D: TRBD2; DNA: TGTGCCAGCAGTGGAACTAGCGGGTCCTACAATGAGCAGTTCTTC; CDR3: CASSGTSGSYNEQFF
V: TRBV11-2; size: -; J: TRBJ2-2; D: -; DNA: TGTGCCAGCAGCTTACTCAGAGGGGGAGGGGAGCTGTTTTTT; CDR3: CASSLLRGGGELFF
V: TRBV19; size: -; J: TRBJ1-3; D: -; DNA: TGTGCCATAGCCGGACAGTATGGGGACACCATATATTTT; CDR3: CAIAGQYGDTIYF
V: TRBV7-2; size: -; J: TRBJ2-7; D: -; DNA: TGTGCCAGCAGCTTCCGGGACCTTACCTACGAGCAGTACTTC; CDR3: CASSFRDLTYEQYF
V: TRBV5-1; size: -; J: TRBJ2-7; D: TRBD1; DNA: TGCGCCAGCAGGTTTACAGGGGGTCAAGCCTACGAGCAGTACTTC; CDR3: CASRFTGGQAYEQYF
V: TRBV2; size: -; J: TRBJ2-7; D: TRBD2; DNA: TGTGCCAGCAGGGCAGGGACTAGCGGGGTTCTCTACGAGCAGTACTTC; CDR3: CASRAGTSGVLYEQYF
V: TRBV4-2; size: once; J: TRBJ1-5; D: -; DNA: TGTGCCAGCAGCTTGGAGGCGGGGGCTTTTGGCAATCAGCCCCAGCATTTT; CDR3: CASSLEAGAFGNQPQHF
V: TRBV6-5; size: -; J: TRBJ2-7; D: -; DNA: TGTGCCAGCAGTTACTCGAGGGGACATACTACCTACGAGCAGTACTTC; CDR3: CASSYSRGHTTYEQYF
V: TRBV15; size: -; J: TRBJ2-1; D: -; DNA: TGTGCCACCAGCAACATGCGCGGGAAAAATGAGCAGTTCTTC; CDR3: CATSNMRGKNEQFF
V: TRBV7-9; size: few; J: TRBJ2-7; D: -; DNA: TGTGCCAGCAGCTTAGTGGGCAGGGCCTACGAGCAGTACTTC; CDR3: CASSLVGRAYEQYF
V: TRBV15; size: -; J: TRBJ1-1; D: -; DNA: TGTGCCACCAGCAGAGTTTTAGGAACTGAAGCTTTCTTT; CDR3: CATSRVLGTEAFF
V: TRBV11-1; size: -; J: TRBJ2-7; D: TRBD2; DNA: TGTGCCAGCAGCCAGATGACTAGCGCTTCCTACGAGCAGTACTTC; CDR3: CASSQMTSASYEQYF
V: TRBV5-8; size: -; J: TRBJ1-5; D: -; DNA: TGTGCCACCCCAATGGGGTGGGGCAATCAGCCCCAGCATTTT; CDR3: CATPMGWGNQPQHF
V: TRBV4-3; size: once; J: TRBJ2-3; D: -; DNA: TGCGCCAGCAGCCGAGAAGGCTCCTTAACAAGAGCAGATACGCAGTATTTT; CDR3: CASSREGSLTRADTQYF
V: TRBV29-1; size: -; J: TRBJ1-3; D: -; DNA: TGCAGCGCCTGGGGGGGAAACACCATATATTTT; CDR3: CSAWGGNTIYF
V: TRBV27; size: -; J: TRBJ1-5; D: -; DNA: TGTGCCAGCAGTTCTTACGGCTTCAATCAGCCCCAGCATTTT; CDR3: CASSSYGFNQPQHF
V: TRBV6-5; size: -; J: TRBJ2-7; D: -; DNA: TGTGCCAGCAGTTACTCGGACGGGAGAGACTACGAGCAGTACTTC; CDR3: CASSYSDGRDYEQYF
V: TRBV5-5; size: -; J: TRBJ2-7; D: TRBD1; DNA: TGTGCCAGCAGCTGGGGGGACAGGGGAGAGTACGAGCAGTACTTC; CDR3: CASSWGDRGEYEQYF
V: TRBV7-9; size: once; J: TRBJ2-5; D: TRBD1; DNA: TGTGCCAGCAGTTGGACAGGGGGCGATATAAGGACCCAGTACTTC; CDR3: CASSWTGGDIRTQYF
V: TRBV27; size: -; J: TRBJ2-1; D: TRBD1; DNA: TGTGCCAGCAGAGACAGGGTGGGAAATGAGCAGTTCTTC; CDR3: CASRDRVGNEQFF
V: TRBV6-1; size: -; J: TRBJ1-1; D: TRBD1; DNA: TGTGCCAGCCGACAGGGTTGGACTGAAGCTTTCTTT; CDR3: CASRQGWTEAFF
V: TRBV9; size: once; J: TRBJ1-1; D: -; DNA: TGTGCCAGCAGCGTAGAGGGCGCCCCTGGGACTGAAGCTTTCTTT; CDR3: CASSVEGAPGTEAFF
V: TRBV7-9; size: -; J: TRBJ2-1; D: -; DNA: TGTGCCAGCAGCTTATGGGAGCGTTATCTCAATGAGCAGTTCTTC; CDR3: CASSLWERYLNEQFF
V: TRBV27; size: -; J: TRBJ2-2; D: TRBD1; DNA: TGTGCCAGCAGTTTATCGACAGGGGTGGACACCGGGGAGCTGTTTTTT; CDR3: CASSLSTGVDTGELFF
V: TRBV19; size: -; J: TRBJ1-1; D: TRBD1; DNA: TGTGCCAGTAGTATAAGAGACAGGGGAACTGAAGCTTTCTTT; CDR3: CASSIRDRGTEAFF
V: TRBV28; size: -; J: TRBJ2-7; D: -; DNA: TGTGCCAGCAGTCTATCAGGGCTCCACGAGCAGTACTTC; CDR3: CASSLSGLHEQYF
V: TRBV28; size: -; J: TRBJ2-7; D: -; DNA: TGTGCCAGCCGGGGACATGGAAACTCCTACGAGCAGTACTTC; CDR3: CASRGHGNSYEQYF
V: TRBV6-1; size: -; J: TRBJ2-7; D: TRBD2; DNA: TGTGCCAGCAGTGAGGGACTAGCGGCGTCCTACGAGCAGTACTTC; CDR3: CASSEGLAASYEQYF
V: TRBV7-9; size: -; J: TRBJ2-5; D: TRBD2; DNA: TGTGCCAGCAGCCCATTACTAGCGATTATCGAGACCCAGTACTTC; CDR3: CASSPLLAIIETQYF
V: TRBV2; size: -; J: TRBJ2-1; D: -; DNA: TGTGCCAGCAGTGATAGGGGGTTGAGCTCCTACAATGAGCAGTTCTTC; CDR3: CASSDRGLSSYNEQFF
V: TRBV9; size: -; J: TRBJ2-3; D: -; DNA: TGTGCCAGCAGCGTATATCAGGGCCTTAGCACAGATACGCAGTATTTT; CDR3: CASSVYQGLSTDTQYF
V: TRBV7-8; size: -; J: TRBJ2-7; D: -; DNA: TGTGCCAGCAGCCCTGCTTCCGGGACTGGCTCCTACGAGCAGTACTTC; CDR3: CASSPASGTGSYEQYF
V: TRBV9; size: once; J: TRBJ2-3; D: -; DNA: TGTGCCAGCAGCCCACCCTCCTATACGCAGTATTTT; CDR3: CASSPPSYTQYF
V: TRBV27; size: -; J: TRBJ2-1; D: -; DNA: TGTGCCAGCAGTTCCGGGACCTACAATGAGCAGTTCTTC; CDR3: CASSSGTYNEQFF
V: TRBV11-2; size: few; J: TRBJ1-4; D: -; DNA: TGTGCCAGCAGCATGTGGGCAGGGGATTCTCCCAAACTGTTTTTT; CDR3: CASSMWAGDSPKLFF
V: TRBV2; size: once; J: TRBJ2-7; D: -; DNA: TGTGCCAGCAGTGAGACAGGAAGAAGCTACGAGCAGTACTTC; CDR3: CASSETGRSYEQYF
V: TRBV7-9; size: -; J: TRBJ2-7; D: -; DNA: TGTGCCAGCAGCTCGTATAACTACGAGCAGTACTTC; CDR3: CASSSYNYEQYF
V: TRBV11-2; size: few; J: TRBJ2-7; D: TRBD1; DNA: TGTGCCAGCAGCTCGACAGGGGGTAGCCACGAGCAGTACTTC; CDR3: CASSSTGGSHEQYF
V: TRBV5-8; size: -; J: TRBJ1-5; D: TRBD1; DNA: TGTGCCAGCAGCTTGGTTCCAGGGGGCTCAGGTCAGCCCCAGCATTTT; CDR3: CASSLVPGGSGQPQHF
V: TRBV27; size: -; J: TRBJ2-3; D: TRBD1; DNA: TGTGCCAGCAGTTTTGGGACAGCTTTTCTTAGCACAGATACGCAGTATTTT; CDR3: CASSFGTAFLSTDTQYF
V: TRBV7-9; size: -; J: TRBJ2-7; D: -; DNA: TGTGCCAGCAGCCCAAGTACAGGGAGGCCCAACGAGCAGTACTTC; CDR3: CASSPSTGRPNEQYF
V: TRBV28; size: -; J: TRBJ2-7; D: TRBD1; DNA: TGTGCCAGCAGCCTCGGGACAGGGGCGGAGTACGAGCAGTACTTC; CDR3: CASSLGTGAEYEQYF
V: TRBV25-1; size: once; J: TRBJ1-4; D: -; DNA: TGTGCCAGCAGTGAACCCGGCCCAGGAGGAGAAAAACTGTTTTTT; CDR3: CASSEPGPGGEKLFF
V: TRBV5-1; size: once; J: TRBJ2-7; D: -; DNA: TGCGCCAGCGTCGACGAGGACAGCCCCTACGAGCAGTACTTC; CDR3: CASVDEDSPYEQYF
V: TRBV21-1; size: -; J: TRBJ2-3; D: -; DNA: TGTGCCAGCAGCGGGGAATGGGATACGGCAGATACGCAGTATTTT; CDR3: CASSGEWDTADTQYF
V: TRBV9; size: once; J: TRBJ2-2; D: -; DNA: TGTGCCAGCAGCGCGCGGACGGCCGGGGAGCTGTTTTTT; CDR3: CASSARTAGELFF
V: TRBV7-3; size: once; J: TRBJ2-7; D: TRBD2; DNA: TGTGCCAGCAGGGTTCTAGCGGGAGGGCCTCACGAGCAGTACTTC; CDR3: CASRVLAGGPHEQYF
V: TRBV9; size: -; J: TRBJ1-1; D: TRBD1; DNA: TGTGCCAGCAGCACCGAACCCACACAGGGGGCGAACACTGAAGCTTTCTTT; CDR3: CASSTEPTQGANTEAFF
V: TRBV5-4; size: -; J: TRBJ2-5; D: TRBD2; DNA: TGTGCCAGCAGCTTGGACCTAGCGGGGCAAGAGACCCAGTACTTC; CDR3: CASSLDLAGQETQYF
V: TRBV27; size: -; J: TRBJ2-2; D: -; DNA: TGTGCCAGCAGTTTATTGGCAGGACTCTTAAACACCGGGGAGCTGTTTTTT; CDR3: CASSLLAGLLNTGELFF
V: TRBV7-9; size: -; J: TRBJ2-7; D: -; DNA: TGTGCCAGCAGCTTAGGGGATGACAGAGTCCTTTACGAGCAGTACTTC; CDR3: CASSLGDDRVLYEQYF
V: TRBV27; size: -; J: TRBJ1-5; D: -; DNA: TGTGCCAGCAGTTTATCTGCAGGGGAGACCAATCAGCCCCAGCATTTT; CDR3: CASSLSAGETNQPQHF
V: TRBV27; size: -; J: TRBJ2-2; D: -; DNA: TGTGCCAGCAGTTTATCCCCGATCGACACCGGGGAGCTGTTTTTT; CDR3: CASSLSPIDTGELFF